Listed below are T cell receptor beta chains from one sample, sequenced in a study of T cells in Graves' hyperthyroidism and ophthalmopathy. MiXCR, run by TCRdb on the multiplex PCR reads, gives a single entry per CDR3 protein. The sample has about 460,000 distinct CDR3 sequences; 20% to 25% are singletons. Sample: blood. These receptors all come from a woman in her seventies with Graves' ophthalmopathy. The CDR3 runs from the conserved cysteine through the conserved F or W. D genes are given only for firm matches. Expanded clones are given a class, and other clones once, few, many or no size at all.

v_call,d_call,j_call,clone_size,cdr3_aa,cdr3_nt
TRBV2,-,TRBJ2-3,many,CASSFLPGQGTQYF,TGTGCCAGCAGTTTTTTACCGGGGCAGGGGACGCAGTATTTT
TRBV20-1,TRBD2,TRBJ2-1,few,CSASRQPGLVYNEQFF,TGCAGTGCTTCCCGCCAACCGGGACTAGTATACAATGAGCAGTTCTTC
TRBV10-3,TRBD1,TRBJ2-7,-,CATGTGTYEQYF,TGTGCCACCGGGACAGGGACCTACGAGCAGTACTTC
TRBV7-2,-,TRBJ1-4,-,CASSQESNMRSEKLFF,TGTGCCAGCAGCCAAGAATCGAACATGAGGTCTGAAAAACTGTTTTTT
TRBV12-3/TRBV12-4,TRBD1,TRBJ1-1,many,CASRPGGGTEAFF,TGTGCCAGCAGACCAGGGGGCGGCACTGAAGCTTTCTTT
TRBV7-2,-,TRBJ2-1,-,CASSPGFSYNEQFF,TGTGCCAGCAGCCCTGGGTTTTCCTACAATGAGCAGTTCTTC
TRBV25-1,TRBD2,TRBJ2-7,-,CASTTSGHSYEQYF,TGTGCCAGTACGACTAGCGGGCACTCCTACGAGCAGTACTTC
TRBV5-4,TRBD1,TRBJ2-7,-,CASSPKGQGTYEQYF,TGTGCCAGCAGCCCAAAGGGACAGGGGACCTACGAGCAGTACTTC
TRBV19,TRBD1,TRBJ2-2,-,CASSNRGPTGELFF,TGTGCCAGTAGTAACAGGGGGCCCACCGGGGAGCTGTTTTTT
TRBV4-2,TRBD2,TRBJ2-3,-,CASSQDPSGGTTDTQYF,TGTGCCAGCAGCCAAGACCCGTCGGGAGGCACCACAGATACGCAGTATTTT
TRBV12-3/TRBV12-4,TRBD1,TRBJ1-5,many,CASSLKKGTGANQPQHF,TGTGCCAGCAGTCTAAAGAAGGGGACAGGCGCTAATCAGCCCCAGCATTTT
TRBV20-1,-,TRBJ2-7,many,CSAGTGYEQYF,TGCAGTGCTGGAACAGGCTACGAGCAGTACTTC
TRBV11-2,-,TRBJ2-3,-,CVSSLAGYTDTQYF,TGTGTCAGCAGCTTGGCGGGGTACACAGATACGCAGTATTTT
TRBV5-1,TRBD2,TRBJ2-3,-,CASSSRAGTAGGYF,TGCGCCAGCAGCTCAAGGGCCGGGACCGCGGGGGGGTATTTT
TRBV28,-,TRBJ1-6,-,CASSPQSGYGSPLHF,TGTGCCAGCAGCCCACAGAGCGGATATGGTTCACCCCTCCACTTT
TRBV4-1,-,TRBJ2-7,once,CASSQGVVAYEQYF,TGCGCCAGCAGCCAAGGGGTGGTGGCCTACGAGCAGTACTTC
TRBV27,-,TRBJ2-1,-,CASRPFIGADYNEQFF,TGTGCCAGCAGACCTTTTATCGGAGCAGACTACAATGAGCAGTTCTTC
TRBV19,TRBD1,TRBJ1-5,-,CASSALLDRGLGQPQHF,TGTGCCAGTAGTGCCCTCCTGGACAGGGGGCTTGGTCAGCCCCAGCATTTT
TRBV20-1,-,TRBJ2-7,-,CSATLGTGDYEQYF,TGCAGTGCCACCTTGGGGACTGGGGATTACGAGCAGTACTTC
TRBV19,TRBD1,TRBJ2-2,few,CASRIGTGGSGELFF,TGTGCCAGTAGGATCGGGACAGGGGGGTCCGGGGAGCTGTTTTTT
TRBV6-5,-,TRBJ2-1,-,CASSYGGGRGFNEQFF,TGTGCCAGCAGTTATGGGGGCGGGAGAGGTTTCAATGAGCAGTTCTTC
TRBV12-3/TRBV12-4,-,TRBJ2-7,-,CASSLVGSGYEQYF,TGTGCCAGCAGTTTAGTCGGGAGCGGCTACGAGCAGTACTTC
TRBV24-1,-,TRBJ2-2,few,CATSPPNTGELFF,TGTGCCACCAGCCCACCGAACACCGGGGAGCTGTTTTTT
TRBV28,TRBD2,TRBJ2-3,many,CASSSKRGYTDTQYF,TGTGCCAGCAGCTCGAAGCGGGGGTACACAGATACGCAGTATTTT
TRBV12-3/TRBV12-4,TRBD2,TRBJ2-1,once,CASSPGLAGNEQLF,TGTGCCAGCAGCCCCGGACTAGCAGGCAATGAGCAGCTCTTC
TRBV5-1,-,TRBJ2-1,few,CASSISGTVNEQFF,TGCGCCAGCAGCATCAGCGGGACAGTCAATGAGCAGTTCTTC
TRBV29-1,-,TRBJ1-1,few,CSVKENTEAFF,TGCAGCGTTAAGGAGAACACTGAAGCTTTCTTT
TRBV20-1,TRBD2,TRBJ2-7,-,CSARRLAGDHEQYF,TGCAGTGCTCGACGTCTAGCGGGAGATCACGAGCAGTACTTC